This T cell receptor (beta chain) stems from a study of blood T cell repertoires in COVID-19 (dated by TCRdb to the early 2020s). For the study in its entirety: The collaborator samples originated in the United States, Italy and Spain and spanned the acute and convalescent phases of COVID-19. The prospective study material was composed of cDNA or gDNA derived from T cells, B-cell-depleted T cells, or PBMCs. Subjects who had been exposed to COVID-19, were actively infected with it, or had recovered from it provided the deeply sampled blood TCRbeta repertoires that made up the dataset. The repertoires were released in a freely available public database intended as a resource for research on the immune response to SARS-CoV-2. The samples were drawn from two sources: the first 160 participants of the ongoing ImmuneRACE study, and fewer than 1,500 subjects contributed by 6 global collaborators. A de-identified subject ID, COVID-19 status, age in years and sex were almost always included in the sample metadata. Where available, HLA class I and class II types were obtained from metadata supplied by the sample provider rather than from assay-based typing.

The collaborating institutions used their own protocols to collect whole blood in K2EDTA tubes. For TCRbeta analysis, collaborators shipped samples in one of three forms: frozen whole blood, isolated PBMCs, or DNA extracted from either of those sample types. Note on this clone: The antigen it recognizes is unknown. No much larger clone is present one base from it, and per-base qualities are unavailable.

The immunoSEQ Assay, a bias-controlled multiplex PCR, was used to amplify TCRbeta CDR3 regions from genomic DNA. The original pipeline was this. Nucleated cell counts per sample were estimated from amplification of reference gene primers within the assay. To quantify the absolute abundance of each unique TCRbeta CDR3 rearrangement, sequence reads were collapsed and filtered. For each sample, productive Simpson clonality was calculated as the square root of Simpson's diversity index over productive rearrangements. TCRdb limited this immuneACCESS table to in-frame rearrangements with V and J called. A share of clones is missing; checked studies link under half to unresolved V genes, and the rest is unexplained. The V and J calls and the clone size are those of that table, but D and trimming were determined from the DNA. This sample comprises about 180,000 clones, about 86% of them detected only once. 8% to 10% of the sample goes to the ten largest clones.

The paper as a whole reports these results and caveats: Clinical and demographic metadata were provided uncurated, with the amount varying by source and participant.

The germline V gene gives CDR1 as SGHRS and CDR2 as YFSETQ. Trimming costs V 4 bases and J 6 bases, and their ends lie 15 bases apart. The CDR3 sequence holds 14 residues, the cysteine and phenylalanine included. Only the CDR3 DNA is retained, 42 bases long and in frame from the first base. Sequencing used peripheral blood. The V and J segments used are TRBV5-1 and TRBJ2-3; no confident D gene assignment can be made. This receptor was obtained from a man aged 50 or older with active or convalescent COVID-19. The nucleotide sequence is TGCGCCAGCAGCAAGTCTCTCCCTGCGGATACGCAGTATTTT. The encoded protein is CASSKSLPADTQYF.